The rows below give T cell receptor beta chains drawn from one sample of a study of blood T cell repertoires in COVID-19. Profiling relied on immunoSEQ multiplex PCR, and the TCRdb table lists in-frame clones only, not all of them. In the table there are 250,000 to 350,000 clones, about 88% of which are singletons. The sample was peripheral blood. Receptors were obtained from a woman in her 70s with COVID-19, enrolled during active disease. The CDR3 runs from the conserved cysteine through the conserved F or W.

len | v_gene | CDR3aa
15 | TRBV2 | CASRQRDMRDTEAFF
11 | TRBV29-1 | CSVDPGAGYTF
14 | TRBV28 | CASSLTGSTDTQYF
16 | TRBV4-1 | CASSQLRGSSYNEQFF
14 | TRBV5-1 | CASSLDGGNTEAFF
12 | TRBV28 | CASSDRGRGYTF
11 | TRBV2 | CASTLNTEAFF
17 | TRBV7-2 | CASSLVLWEPEDEKLFF
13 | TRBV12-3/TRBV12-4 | CASSLGWHETQYF
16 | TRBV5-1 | CASSQGTSGNTDTQYF
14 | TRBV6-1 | CASSESGGIYEQYF
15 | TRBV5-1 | CASSGGQGYNEKLFF
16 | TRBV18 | CASSLLLEGRDYGYTF
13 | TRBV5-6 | CASSFGSIYEQYF
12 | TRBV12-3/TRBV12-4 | CASRRGRETQYF
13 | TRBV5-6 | CASSLQGNRPQHF
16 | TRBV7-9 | CASSLVWRPEQETQYF
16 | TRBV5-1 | CASSFGATDPNEKLFF
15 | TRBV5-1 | CASSLRGGPNQPQHF
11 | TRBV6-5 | CASRGGETQYF
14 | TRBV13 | CASSSRTGSYEQYF
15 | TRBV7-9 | CASSVTTGNTGELFF
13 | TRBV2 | CASSGTARETQYF
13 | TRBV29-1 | CSVSQGGGTEAFF
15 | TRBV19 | CASSIGTAFTGELFF
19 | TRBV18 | CASSPPRGGHAAPNEKLFF
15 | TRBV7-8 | CASSLRRGMNTEAFF
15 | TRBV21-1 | CASSKGQGNREPQHF
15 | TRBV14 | CASSQEFQGASPLHF
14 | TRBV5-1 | CASSLDRSNTEAFF
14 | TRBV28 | CASSSPGDRSEQYF
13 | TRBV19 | CASSRAGVAEAFF
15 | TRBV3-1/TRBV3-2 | CASSQMPAASYEQYF
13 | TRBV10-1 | CASSEGSDYEQYF
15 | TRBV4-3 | CASSHTPYVDNEQFF
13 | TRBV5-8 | CASSFDRNTEAFF
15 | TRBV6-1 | CASTIGGTLQNTIYF
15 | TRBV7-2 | CASSLLLAGSETQYF
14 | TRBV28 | CASSPGTGNYGYTF
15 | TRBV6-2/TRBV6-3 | CASSYSSLPSNEQFF
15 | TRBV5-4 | CASSLATQGASEAFF
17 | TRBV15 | CATSRGGQGGLNTEAFF
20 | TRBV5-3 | CARSPRPTRTGAFLHYEQYF
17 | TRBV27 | CASTKYGGIKTNEKLFF
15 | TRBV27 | CASSFSQGSNQPQHF
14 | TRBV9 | CASSVDPGNQPQHF
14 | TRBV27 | CASSSLGLAETQYF
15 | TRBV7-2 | CASSLIGQGGDGYTF